A single sample is the source of the 26 T cell receptor beta chains below, sequenced in a study of blood T cells in healthy people across ages. Primed by a sample-barcoded 5' primer and a J-beta primer mix, a second PCR proceeded for about 6 to 11 cycles. Using its own MiXCR run on the 5' RACE reads, TCRdb lists one record per CDR3 protein. Here the sample spans about 1,800,000 distinct CDR3 sequences, roughly 27% being singletons. Sequencing used blood. These receptors were taken from a woman aged 25 to 39 in good health.

This rearrangement joins TRBV6-2 or TRBV6-3 to TRBJ2-5, with 7 bases that match TRBD2. CDR1 MNHEY and CDR2 SVGEGT come from the germline V gene. V trimming: 11 bases; J trimming: 5 bases; junction bases outside the gene matches: 11. The CDR3 spans 13 residues. CDR3 in DNA: TGTGCCGGCCGAGGGGCGGGAGTGGAGACCCAGTACTTC. The encoded protein is CAGRGAGVETQYF.

V and J are TRBV2 and TRBJ2-7; 13 nucleotides agree with TRBD2. The DNA end is a closer match to TRBJ2-5, so the J assignment may be wrong. The V gene's germline CDR1 is SNHLY and CDR2 FYNNEI. The CDR3 consists of 13 residues. The CDR3 here is CARRLAGGETQYF. The CDR3 nucleotides are TGTGCCAGGAGACTAGCGGGGGGAGAGACCCAGTACTTC.

This sequence joins TRBV3-1 and TRBJ1-4, with TRBD2 as a possible D gene (5 bases). The end of the DNA is better explained by TRBJ2-3, so the J call may be wrong. The CDR3 totals 11 residues. Germline CDR1 is LGHDT and CDR2 is YNNKEL (reference sequence). The CDR3 spells CASSQGRPQYF. In DNA form, the CDR3 reads TGTGCCAGCAGCCAAGGGAGGCCGCAGTATTTT.

In its sample, this clonotype was seen once. V is TRBV5-1 and J is TRBJ1-2; D perhaps matches TRBD1 (5 bases). V was cut by 2 bases and J by 3 bases, with 20 bases left in between. This CDR3 has 17 residues. Germline V gene sequence: CDR1 SGHRS, CDR2 YFSETQ. In nucleotides, the CDR3 is TGCGCCAGCAGCTTTAACCCGACAGTACCCTGGGACTATGGCTACACCTTC. This translates into CASSFNPTVPWDYGYTF.

This sequence joins TRBV29-1 and TRBJ1-1; D unresolved. The V end was cut by 7 bases, the J end by 4 bases, with 10 bases between. The CDR3 is made up of 11 amino acids. Germline V gene lookup returns CDR1 SQVTM and CDR2 ANQGSEA. CDR3 protein: CSATGPTEAFF. DNA of the CDR3: TGCAGCGCGACTGGTCCCACTGAAGCTTTCTTT.

J is TRBJ2-6 and V is TRBV6-5; possibly TRBD2 for D (6 bases). Germline loops: CDR1 MNHEY, CDR2 SVGAGI. The CDR3 loop spans 16 amino acids. V shed 2 bases and J shed 0 bases, with 8 bases lying between them. CDR3 amino acids: CASSYRGGSGANVLTF. The CDR3 nucleotides are TGTGCCAGCAGTTACAGGGGAGGCTCTGGGGCCAACGTCCTGACTTTC.

This clonotype has only a few counts. The chain couples TRBV20-1 to TRBJ1-1; D unclear. Trimming removed 6 bases at V and 1 base at J, with 12 bases between. This CDR3 contains 13 residues. Germline V gene data show CDR1 as DFQATT and CDR2 as SNEGSKA (reference sequence). The CDR3 DNA reads as TGCAGTGCACGGGAATTTTCGAACACTGAAGCTTTCTTT. This gives the protein CSAREFSNTEAFF.

In its sample, this clonotype was seen many times. The CDR3 spells CASSQGQGGTYGYTF. The CDR3 DNA sequence: TGCGCCAGCAGCCAAGGACAGGGGGGGACCTATGGCTACACCTTC. This chain joins TRBV5-1 and TRBJ1-2; 10 bases align to TRBD1. The CDR3 has 15 amino acids. V trimming: 4 bases; J trimming: 4 bases; junction bases outside the gene matches: 7. Germline V lookup: CDR1 SGHRS, CDR2 YFSETQ.

Only a few counts were recorded for this clonotype. The rearrangement joins TRBV7-2 to TRBJ2-3; no clear D gene. CDR3 length: 16 amino acids. From germline, CDR1 is SGHTA and CDR2 FQGNSA. The V and J ends lost 5 bases and 0 bases respectively, with 15 bases between them. The CDR3 nucleotides read TGTGCCAGCAGCGGGCAATCGAACCCTAGCACAGATACGCAGTATTTT. It encodes CASSGQSNPSTDTQYF.

This clonotype was seen ten or more times. The rearrangement links TRBV12-3 or TRBV12-4 to TRBJ2-7; a possible D gene is TRBD2 (6 bases). The CDR3 contains 14 residues. Trimming pared 4 bases from V and 3 bases from J, leaving 13 bases between. The CDR3 loop is CASSSGLTNYEQYF. Written as DNA, the CDR3 is TGTGCCAGCAGTTCAGGACTAACTAACTACGAGCAGTACTTC.

V is TRBV7-2 and J is TRBJ1-1; no definite D call. Germline CDR1 and CDR2: SGHTA and FQGNSA. CDR3 size: 14 residues. Deletions cut 0 bases from V and 0 bases from J, with 5 bases between. This CDR3 is CTSSLAGMNTEAFF. In DNA, the CDR3 is TGTACCAGCAGCTTAGCTGGAATGAACACTGAAGCTTTCTTT.

The gene calls are TRBV4-1 and TRBJ2-7, with 11 bases aligning to TRBD2. After removal of 0 bases from V and 7 bases from J, the junction contained 17 bases not matched to a gene. Looked up from germline, CDR1 is MGHRA and CDR2 is YSYEKL. This CDR3 has 19 residues. CDR3 protein: CASSQDRVAGGSGYNEQYF. The CDR3 coding sequence is TGCGCCAGCAGCCAAGATCGTGTAGCGGGGGGGTCTGGGTACAATGAGCAGTACTTC.

The rearrangement joins TRBV12-3 or TRBV12-4 to TRBJ1-4; D is ambiguous. This CDR3 has 15 amino acids. V lost 4 bases and J 5 bases, leaving 14 bases between the germline ends. CDR3 amino acids: CASSSTALRNEKLFF. CDR3 nucleotides: TGTGCCAGCAGTTCTACCGCCCTCCGAAATGAAAAACTGTTTTTT.

This chain joins TRBV4-1 and TRBJ2-2; no clear D gene. Germline V lookup: CDR1 MGHRA, CDR2 YSYEKL. Trimming cost V 4 bases and J 4 bases, with 4 bases left between them. The CDR3 is 12 residues long. The CDR3 here is CASSPATGELFF. The DNA of the CDR3 is TGCGCCAGCAGCCCGGCCACCGGGGAGCTGTTTTTT.

The chain joins TRBV20-1 to TRBJ2-6, with 9 nucleotides matching TRBD2. The CDR3 spans 18 residues. V was pared by 6 bases and J by 2 bases, with 14 bases of the junction left unmatched. Germline V gene sequence: CDR1 DFQATT, CDR2 SNEGSKA (reference sequence). The DNA for the CDR3 is TGCAGTGCGGGGAATTTAGCGGGAGCTGGAACTGGGGCCAACGTCCTGACTTTC. Its protein is CSAGNLAGAGTGANVLTF.

This clonotype has a handful of counts. DNA of the CDR3: TGTGCCAGCAGCTTAGGAGGGCAGGGGACGGAGACCCAGTACTTC. It codes for CASSLGGQGTETQYF. The rearrangement joins TRBV7-9 to TRBJ2-5; D may be TRBD1 (6 bases). Germline V gene lookup returns CDR1 SEHNR and CDR2 FQNEAQ (reference sequence). This CDR3 is 15 amino acids long. V lost 1 base to trimming and J lost 5 bases, with 14 bases between them.

The chain links TRBV10-1 to TRBJ2-7; TRBD2 matches at 7 bases. The J call may be in error: the DNA end matches TRBJ2-5 better. The CDR3 loop spans 14 amino acids. Germline V lookup: CDR1 WNHNN, CDR2 SYGVQD (reference sequence). The CDR3 DNA sequence: TGCGCCAGCAGTAGGTCTAGCGGCCAAGAGACCCAGTACTTC. It yields the protein CASSRSSGQETQYF.

This clonotype turned up a few times. The chain employs TRBV28 and TRBJ2-7, with TRBD1 matching over 9 bases. V was pared by 1 base and J by 7 bases, with 11 bases of the junction left unmatched. In germline, CDR1 is MDHEN, CDR2 SYDVKM. CDR3 length: 16 amino acids. Here the CDR3 DNA reads TGTGCCAGCAGTTTATCCGGGACAGGGCTCTCCTGGGAGCAGTACTTC. Translated: CASSLSGTGLSWEQYF.

The rearrangement uses TRBV29-1 and TRBJ2-1; the match to TRBD1 covers 7 bases. Trimming at V came to 6 bases and at J to 10 bases, leaving 15 bases not matched to a gene. The CDR3 is made up of 14 amino acids. Germline assignment: CDR1 SQVTM and CDR2 ANQGSEA. The CDR3 region is CSVQGQGSSYEQFF. The CDR3 nucleotides read TGCAGCGTACAGGGGCAGGGGAGCTCCTACGAGCAGTTCTTC.

This chain joins TRBV29-1 and TRBJ2-3; D call uncertain. CDR3 size: 12 residues. The V end was cut by 6 bases, the J end by 8 bases, with 15 bases between. Germline V CDR1 and CDR2: SQVTM, ANQGSEA. The CDR3 reads CSVISSFGTQYF. For the CDR3, the DNA is TGCAGCGTCATAAGTTCCTTCGGTACGCAGTATTTT.

This clonotype was detected only a few times. The chain employs TRBV13 and TRBJ2-7; possibly TRBD1 for D (6 bases). The germline V and J ends were trimmed by 5 bases and 6 bases, with 14 bases remaining between them. From germline, CDR1 is PRHDT and CDR2 FYEKMQ (reference sequence). CDR3 length equals 13 residues. This CDR3 is CASSPQQGGEQYF. CDR3 DNA: TGTGCCAGCAGCCCACAACAGGGTGGCGAGCAGTACTTC.

At least ten counts were recorded for this clonotype. V and J are TRBV24-1 and TRBJ1-1; D gene uncertain. Germline CDR1 and CDR2: KGHDR and SFDVKD. Trimming removed 4 bases from V and 4 bases from J, with 12 bases in between. This CDR3 has 14 amino acids. Written as DNA, the CDR3 is TGTGCCACCAGTGAAATCGATGGGAGCACTGAAGCTTTCTTT. This codes for CATSEIDGSTEAFF.

This clonotype was seen many times. The gene calls are TRBV5-6 and TRBJ2-3, with TRBD2 matching over 8 bases. Looked up from germline, CDR1 is SGHDT and CDR2 is YYEEEE. There are 14 residues in the CDR3. V was pared by 4 bases and J by 9 bases, with 10 bases of the junction left unmatched. The CDR3 DNA reads as TGTGCCAGCAGCGCAGCCGTAGCGGGGAGAACGCAGTATTTT. Its translation is CASSAAVAGRTQYF.

This clonotype was detected only a few times. V is TRBV7-2 and J is TRBJ1-5; D is unclear. Germline loops: CDR1 SGHTA, CDR2 FQGNSA. Trimming left V 5 bases short and J 5 bases short, with 13 bases between. The CDR3 runs to 14 residues. CDR3 DNA: TGTGCCAGCAGCCTGGACGGAATGGATCAGCCCCAGCATTTT. Residues: CASSLDGMDQPQHF. The complete variable domain, with remaining parts taken from reference TRBV7-2 and TRBJ1-5, reads GAGVSQSPSNKVTEKGKDVELRCDPISGHTALYWYRQSLGQGLEFLIYFQGNSAPDKSGLPSDRFSAERTGGSVSTLTIQRTQQEDSAVYLCASSLDGMDQPQHFGDGTRLSIL.

With regard to this clonotype: This may arise from a read error, as a much more abundant clone is one base away. The V call is TRBV5-1, the J call TRBJ2-7; 10 bases line up with TRBD2. The closer fit of TRBJ2-1 to the DNA end suggests the J call may be wrong. From germline, CDR1 is SGHRS and CDR2 YFSETQ. The CDR3 covers 16 residues. CDR3 in DNA: TGCGCCAGCAGCTCCTCCCAGACTAGCGGGTCCTACGAGCAGTTCTTC. Translating it yields CASSSSQTSGSYEQFF.

A few counts support this clonotype. Here the CDR3 reads CASSFQGAGRNEQFF. The CDR3 coding sequence is TGTGCCAGCAGCTTTCAGGGGGCGGGCCGCAATGAGCAGTTCTTC. This sequence joins TRBV7-2 and TRBJ2-1; 8 nucleotides align to TRBD1. CDR1 and CDR2 (germline): SGHTA, FQGNSA. The V segment lost 3 bases and the J segment 6 bases; nucleotides outside the gene matches: 7. CDR3 length equals 15 residues.